These 31 T cell receptor beta chains came from one sample sequenced in a study of immune characterization of retroperitoneal liposarcoma. One entry per CDR3 protein, called by TCRdb with MiXCR from the PCR reads. The sample has about 10,000 distinct CDR3 sequences, 28% seen once. Sequencing was carried out using tumor tissue. These TCRs come from a female donor with retroperitoneal liposarcoma.

The rearrangement joins TRBV6-1 to TRBJ2-5; D is unclear. Germline CDR1 is MNHNS and CDR2 is SASEGT. The CDR3 sequence is 15 residues long. Deletions cut 3 bases from V and 0 bases from J, with 11 bases between. In DNA, the CDR3 is TGTGCCAGCAGTGAGAGTCCGGCTAACCAAGAGACCCAGTACTTC. It is translated as CASSESPANQETQYF.

The chain couples TRBV6-5 to TRBJ2-3; 8 bases agree with TRBD1. CDR1 is MNHEY, CDR2 SVGAGI, per germline. This CDR3 is built from 13 residues. After removal of 7 bases from V and 2 bases from J, the junction contained 2 bases not matched to a gene. The CDR3 reads CASNRGTTDTQYF. The CDR3, as DNA: TGTGCCAGCAACAGGGGGACCACAGATACGCAGTATTTT.

This clonotype occurred a few times. The V and J genes are TRBV6-1 and TRBJ2-3; TRBD2 is a possible D gene (6 bases). This CDR3 spans 15 amino acids. The germline V and J ends were trimmed by 10 bases and 2 bases, with 19 bases remaining between them. Germline CDR1 reads MNHNS; CDR2 reads SASEGT. CDR3 in amino acids: CATDKSAGYTDTQYF. The DNA for the CDR3 is TGTGCCACCGATAAGTCTGCGGGATACACAGATACGCAGTATTTT.

The table lists this clonotype with many counts. The chain carries TRBV6-1 and TRBJ1-1; the D gene is possibly TRBD1 (5 bases). Germline CDR1 MNHNS, CDR2 SASEGT. Trimming took 5 bases from V and 1 from J, leaving 11 bases between them. The CDR3 runs 14 residues. CDR3 sequence reads: CASSMGRANTEAFF. The CDR3 DNA reads TGTGCCAGCAGTATGGGACGGGCGAACACTGAAGCTTTCTTT.

This clonotype counts as medium-sized (0.01 to 0.1%). The V call is TRBV7-2, the J call TRBJ2-1, with 10 bases aligning to TRBD2. The DNA matches TRBJ2-7 better at its end, which makes the J call doubtful. Germline V gives CDR1 SGHTA, CDR2 FQGNSA. There are 16 residues in the CDR3. The CDR3 region is CASSLKGGTSDYEQYF. As DNA, the CDR3 is TGTGCCAGCAGCTTAAAGGGAGGGACTAGCGACTACGAGCAGTACTTC.

The rearrangement links TRBV27 to TRBJ2-1, with TRBD2 matching over 11 bases. The J call is uncertain, as TRBJ2-7 better fits the DNA end. CDR3 length: 15 amino acids. Germline CDR1 and CDR2: MNHEY and SMNVEV (reference sequence). The CDR3 bases are TGTGCCAGCAGTTTCCCCGGGACTAGCGGCAATGAGCAGTACTTC. Residues: CASSFPGTSGNEQYF.

V usage is TRBV25-1 and J usage is TRBJ2-1, with D maybe TRBD2 (7 bases). The J call may be incorrect, as the DNA end agrees better with TRBJ2-7. The V gene's germline CDR1 is MGHDK and CDR2 SYGVNS. The CDR3 runs 19 residues. CDR3 sequence reads: CASSGGRSPGDTAYNEQYF. The CDR3 DNA reads TGTGCCAGCAGTGGCGGGAGATCCCCCGGGGACACGGCCTACAATGAGCAGTACTTC.

This chain links TRBV6-8 with TRBJ2-2; the D call may be TRBD1 or TRBD2 (6 bases each). The V end lost 6 bases, the J end lost 6 bases, and 11 bases lay between the germline ends. CDR1 and CDR2 (germline): MNHGY, SAAAGT. The CDR3 contains 13 residues. The CDR3 region is CASSRGGPGELFF. The CDR3 nucleotides are TGTGCCAGCAGCCGTGGGGGGCCCGGGGAGCTGTTTTTT.

This clonotype has more than one count but fewer than ten. The chain carries TRBV28 and TRBJ2-1, with 11 bases matching TRBD2. V trimming: 2 bases; J trimming: 7 bases; junction bases outside the gene matches: 4. This CDR3 contains 15 residues. Germline values: CDR1 MDHEN, CDR2 SYDVKM. As DNA, the CDR3 is TGTGCCAGCAGTTTAACTAGCGGGAGTAGGAATGAGCAGTTCTTC. Encoded protein: CASSLTSGSRNEQFF.

This clonotype was counted many times. CDR3 sequence (DNA): TGTGCCAGCAGCTTAACGGTAGCCATCTCGGATACGCAGTATTTT. Its translation is CASSLTVAISDTQYF. This chain joins TRBV7-3 and TRBJ2-3; D not resolved. Trimming removed 0 bases at V and 6 bases at J, with 13 bases between. The germline gives CDR1 SGHTA, CDR2 FQGTGA. The CDR3 extends over 15 amino acids.

The chain links TRBV12-3 or TRBV12-4 to TRBJ1-1, with D possibly TRBD1 on 6 matching bases. V was cut by 7 bases and J by 1 base, with 13 bases left in between. There are 14 residues in the CDR3. CDR3 nucleotides: TGTGCCAGCACCGAGACAGGAGGGAACACTGAAGCTTTCTTT. Its protein is CASTETGGNTEAFF.

This clonotype was found many times. The CDR3 here is CASSLVRETQFF. Written as DNA, the CDR3 is TGTGCCAGCAGCTTAGTCAGAGAGACCCAGTTCTTC. The genes are TRBV11-2 and TRBJ2-1; D is ambiguous. The CDR3 consists of 12 residues. V was clipped by 1 base and J by 13 bases, with 11 bases between them. CDR1 is SGHAT and CDR2 is FQNNGV in the germline V gene.

This chain links TRBV6-5 with TRBJ2-1; TRBD1 matches 8 bases. The end of the DNA aligns better with TRBJ2-7, so the J call may be wrong. CDR3 length: 14 residues. From germline, CDR1 is MNHEY and CDR2 SVGAGI. The CDR3 reads CASSKTGEGYEQYF. In DNA, the CDR3 is TGTGCCAGCAGCAAGACAGGGGAAGGATACGAGCAGTACTTC.

This clonotype was seen a handful of times. The CDR3 is CASSLRGGVNTGELFF. CDR3 nucleotides: TGTGCCAGCAGTTTAAGAGGGGGCGTAAACACCGGGGAGCTGTTTTTT. The chain uses TRBV27 and TRBJ2-2; 7 bases map to TRBD1. The CDR3 has 16 amino acids. Looked up from germline, CDR1 is MNHEY and CDR2 is SMNVEV (reference sequence). Unmatched junction bases numbered 5, after V lost 2 bases and J lost 2 bases.

This clonotype was observed many times. The V gene is TRBV11-2, the J gene TRBJ2-7; D perhaps matches TRBD2 (6 bases). The V gene's germline CDR1 is SGHAT and CDR2 FQNNGV. The length of the CDR3 is 18 residues. V was pared by 5 bases and J by 0 bases, with 23 bases between. The CDR3 sequence: CASSKMRAGTSSSYEQYF. The CDR3 bases are TGTGCCAGCAGCAAAATGAGAGCCGGGACTTCGAGCTCCTACGAGCAGTACTTC.

This chain links TRBV6-1 with TRBJ1-1, with D unclear. There are 12 residues in the CDR3. Per the germline V gene, CDR1 is MNHNS and CDR2 is SASEGT. V was cut by 11 bases and J by 7 bases, with 17 bases left in between. CDR3 protein: CAAIRLDGEAFF. CDR3 DNA: TGTGCCGCAATTAGACTGGACGGTGAAGCTTTCTTT.

This clonotype has a handful of counts. This chain joins TRBV11-3 and TRBJ2-4; TRBD2 matches at 7 bases. The CDR3 length is 17 residues. CDR1 and CDR2 (germline): SGHNT, YENEEA. Unmatched junction bases numbered 20, after V lost 2 bases and J lost 13 bases. CDR3 sequence (DNA): TGTGCCAGCAGCTTACAAGCGGGGCAGATGTGGGGCGGAAAGCAGTACTTC. The encoded protein is CASSLQAGQMWGGKQYF. The whole variable domain, remainder taken from reference TRBV11-3 and TRBJ2-4, is EAGVVQSPRYKIIEKKQPVAFWCNPISGHNTLYWYLQNLGQGPELLIRYENEEAVDDSQLPKDRFSAERLKGVDSTLKIQPAELGDSAVYLCASSLQAGQMWGGKQYFGAGTRLSVL.

The rearrangement joins TRBV27 to TRBJ2-1; D gene uncertain. Germline CDR1 is MNHEY and CDR2 is SMNVEV (reference sequence). V lost 6 bases, J lost 0 bases, and 6 bases lay in between. The CDR3 consists of 13 residues. This CDR3 reads CASRESSYNEQFF. For the CDR3, the DNA is TGTGCCAGCAGGGAGAGCTCCTACAATGAGCAGTTCTTC.

This clonotype is classed as medium-sized. This chain connects TRBV6-1 to TRBJ2-1; 12 nucleotides agree with TRBD2. The J call may be mistaken, given a closer DNA end match to TRBJ2-7. Per the germline V gene, CDR1 is MNHNS and CDR2 is SASEGT. The CDR3 has 15 amino acids. The CDR3 loop is CASSERLAGAYEQYF. The CDR3, as DNA: TGTGCCAGCAGTGAACGACTAGCGGGAGCGTACGAGCAGTACTTC.

This chain links TRBV7-2 with TRBJ1-5; no firm D call. This CDR3 contains 13 residues. V was shortened by 3 bases and J by 7 bases, with 10 bases between the two germline ends. Germline CDR1 SGHTA, CDR2 FQGNSA. CDR3 sequence: CASSFESNQPQHF. CDR3 nucleotides: TGTGCCAGCAGCTTCGAGTCGAACCAGCCCCAGCATTTT.

The chain carries TRBV27 and TRBJ2-3; maybe TRBD2 (5 bases). The J call may be incorrect, as the DNA end agrees better with TRBJ2-7. The CDR3 totals 14 residues. Germline V gene lookup returns CDR1 MNHEY and CDR2 SMNVEV (reference sequence). CDR3 residues: CASSTRGPRREQYF. CDR3 DNA sequence: TGTGCCAGCAGTACCCGGGGTCCCCGTAGGGAGCAGTACTTC.

This chain uses TRBV10-3 with TRBJ2-3; TRBD2 agrees at 11 bases. Losses at the gene ends were 6 bases for V and 0 bases for J; bases not matched to a gene: 14. Germline values: CDR1 ENHRY, CDR2 SYGVKD. The CDR3 extends over 19 amino acids. The CDR3 nucleotides are TGTGCCATCAGGTTTGCGGGGCTAGCGGGGGGCCTAAGCACAGATACGCAGTATTTT. This gives the protein CAIRFAGLAGGLSTDTQYF.

This chain uses TRBV25-1 with TRBJ2-7; 7 nucleotides align to TRBD1. CDR3 length: 17 residues. Germline assignment: CDR1 MGHDK and CDR2 SYGVNS. The J segment lost 0 bases and the V segment lost 3 bases, leaving 11 bases of the junction unmatched. CDR3 in amino acids: CASSDGGDRQSSYEQYF. The CDR3 DNA reads TGTGCCAGCAGTGACGGTGGGGACAGACAGAGCTCCTACGAGCAGTACTTC.

This clonotype was observed a few times. V gene TRBV6-1 combines with J gene TRBJ2-1, with 8 positions matching TRBD1. Unmatched junction bases numbered 9, after V lost 7 bases and J lost 4 bases. CDR3 size: 15 residues. The V gene's germline CDR1 is MNHNS and CDR2 SASEGT. The CDR3 sequence is CASKTRDRIYNEQFF. CDR3 sequence (DNA): TGTGCCAGCAAGACCCGGGACAGGATTTACAATGAGCAGTTCTTC.

This clonotype has at least ten counts. The chain carries TRBV6-1 and TRBJ1-1, with a possible D match to TRBD1 (5 bases). Deletions cut 3 bases from V and 1 base from J, with 9 bases between. The CDR3 loop spans 14 amino acids. The germline CDR1 and CDR2 sequences are MNHNS and SASEGT. The CDR3 loop reads CASSDKGRNTEAFF. CDR3 nucleotide sequence: TGTGCCAGCAGTGATAAGGGGCGGAACACTGAAGCTTTCTTT.

Judged by abundance, this clonotype is large. The V call is TRBV7-6, the J call TRBJ2-7, with 13 bases aligning to TRBD2. Germline CDR1 and CDR2: SGHVS and FNYEAQ. V lost 5 bases, J lost 1 base, and 8 bases stayed unmatched. The CDR3 loop spans 17 amino acids. The CDR3, as DNA: TGTGCCAGCAGCACGACTAGCGGGGGGTCCATGTCCTACGAGCAGTACTTC. As protein: CASSTTSGGSMSYEQYF.

V gene TRBV11-3 combines with J gene TRBJ2-5; 11 nucleotides line up with TRBD2. Near its end, the DNA agrees better with TRBJ2-7, so the J call may be wrong. The CDR3 spans 16 residues. The germline V gene encodes CDR1 SGHNT and CDR2 YENEEA. CDR3 DNA: TGTGCCAGCAGCTTAGATGGGACTAGCGGCTACTACGAGCAGTACTTC. It yields the protein CASSLDGTSGYYEQYF.

This clonotype appeared a few times. The rearrangement links TRBV6-2 or TRBV6-3 to TRBJ2-2; tentatively, D is TRBD2 (5 bases). The ends were cut back, 2 bases at V and 5 bases at J, with 9 bases in the middle. Germline CDR1 reads MNHEY; CDR2 reads SVGEGT. CDR3 length: 14 amino acids. CDR3 bases: TGTGCCAGCAGTTACCTGGGAGAGACCGGGGAGCTGTTTTTT. This sequence encodes CASSYLGETGELFF.

The chain combines TRBV4-1 with TRBJ1-1; D not certain. The germline gives CDR1 MGHRA, CDR2 YSYEKL. The CDR3 contains 14 residues. V dropped 1 base and J dropped 0 bases, with 6 bases sitting between them. CDR3 coding DNA: TGCGCCAGCAGCCAAGGCCGCATGAACACTGAAGCTTTCTTT. Amino acid sequence: CASSQGRMNTEAFF.

This clonotype was seen a handful of times. The chain uses TRBV12-5 and TRBJ2-1, with D possibly TRBD2 on 5 matching bases. This CDR3 comprises 11 residues. Germline lookup yields CDR1 LGHNT and CDR2 FRNRAP. V shed 6 bases and J shed 7 bases, with 7 bases lying between them. Here the CDR3 DNA reads TGTGCTAGTGGGGACTTGAATGAGCAGTTCTTC. It yields the protein CASGDLNEQFF.

The V gene is TRBV6-8, the J gene TRBJ1-6; D possibly corresponds to TRBD1 (5 bases). V was cut by 6 bases and J by 7 bases, with 19 bases left in between. CDR3 length equals 16 residues. Germline V gives CDR1 MNHGY, CDR2 SAAAGT. The CDR3: CASRGGKTGRNSPLHF. CDR3 in DNA: TGTGCCAGCAGAGGCGGGAAGACGGGACGGAATTCACCCCTCCACTTT.